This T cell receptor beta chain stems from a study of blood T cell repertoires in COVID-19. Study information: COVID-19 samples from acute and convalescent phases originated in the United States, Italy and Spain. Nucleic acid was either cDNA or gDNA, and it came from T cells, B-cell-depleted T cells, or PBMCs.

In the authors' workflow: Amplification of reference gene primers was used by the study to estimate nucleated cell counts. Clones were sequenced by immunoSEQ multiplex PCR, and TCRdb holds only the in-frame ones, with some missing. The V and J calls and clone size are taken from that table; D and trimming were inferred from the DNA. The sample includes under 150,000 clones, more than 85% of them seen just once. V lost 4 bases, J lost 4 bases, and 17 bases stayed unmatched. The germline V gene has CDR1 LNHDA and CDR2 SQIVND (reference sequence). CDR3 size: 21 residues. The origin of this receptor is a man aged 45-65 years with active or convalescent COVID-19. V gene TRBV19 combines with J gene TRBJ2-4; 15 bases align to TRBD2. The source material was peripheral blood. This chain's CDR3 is CASSTPGGLAGGFGMKNIQYF. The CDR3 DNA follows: TGTGCCAGTAGTACCCCCGGAGGACTAGCGGGAGGGTTTGGTATGAAAAACATTCAGTACTTC. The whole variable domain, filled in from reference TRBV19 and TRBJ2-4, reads DGGITQSPKYLFRKEGQNVTLSCEQNLNHDAMYWYRQDPGQGLRLIYYSQIVNDFQKGDIAEGYSVSREKKESFPLTVTSAQKNPTAFYLCASSTPGGLAGGFGMKNIQYFGAGTRLSVL.